Below, 20 T cell receptor beta chains from the same sample are listed, as sequenced in a study of cytotoxic CD8 clonotypes in ibrutinib-treated CLL. Method: immunoSEQ multiplex PCR; TCRdb's copy keeps in-frame clones and lacks some. The sample shows about 150,000 clones, approximately 80% of them seen only once. This specimen consisted of PBMCs, obtained after 24 months of ibrutinib treatment. The receptors derive from a human donor with chronic lymphocytic leukemia.

The table lists this clone with a count of one. V is TRBV7-2 and J is TRBJ2-7; tentative D call: TRBD1 (6 bases). V was trimmed by 4 bases and J by 3 bases, leaving 10 bases between them. The CDR3 sequence is 13 residues long. Per the germline V gene, CDR1 is SGHTA and CDR2 is FQGNSA. The CDR3: CASSWGRGYEQYF. In nucleotides, the CDR3 is TGTGCCAGCAGCTGGGGCAGGGGCTACGAGCAGTACTTC. The full variable domain, rest sourced from reference TRBV7-2 and TRBJ2-7, is GAGVSQSPSNKVTEKGKDVELRCDPISGHTALYWYRQSLGQGLEFLIYFQGNSAPDKSGLPSDRFSAERTGGSVSTLTIQRTQQEDSAVYLCASSWGRGYEQYFGPGTRLTVT.

The V and J genes are TRBV2 and TRBJ2-7; maybe TRBD2 (5 bases). Trimming cost V 8 bases and J 2 bases, with 10 bases left between them. CDR1 is SNHLY, CDR2 FYNNEI, per germline. The CDR3 consists of 12 residues. The CDR3 region has the DNA TGTGCCAGCGGGAGTGGGGCCTACGAGCAGTACTTC. This translates into CASGSGAYEQYF.

V is TRBV5-1 and J is TRBJ2-2; 7 bases are shared with TRBD1. Per germline, CDR1 SGHRS and CDR2 YFSETQ. The ends lost 5 bases at V and 5 bases at J; junction bases unmatched: 9. The CDR3 length is 15 residues. CDR3 loop: CASSPGQAGTGELFF. In nucleotides, the CDR3 is TGCGCCAGCAGTCCTGGACAGGCAGGGACCGGGGAGCTGTTTTTT.

With regard to this clone: The same CDR3 also results from other DNA sequences found in this sample. The V call is TRBV18, the J call TRBJ1-5; the D gene is possibly TRBD1 (5 bases). Trimming shortened V by 6 bases and J by 4 bases, and 13 bases separated the two germline ends. Germline values: CDR1 KGHSH, CDR2 LQKENI. CDR3 size: 14 residues. The CDR3 here is CASSPGQGNQPQHF. CDR3 nucleotide sequence: TGTGCCAGCTCCCCGGGGCAGGGTAATCAGCCCCAGCATTTT.

The V call is TRBV28, the J call TRBJ2-7; TRBD2 matches 8 bases. The CDR3 length is 14 residues. After removal of 7 bases from V and 1 base from J, the junction contained 6 bases not matched to a gene. Looked up from germline, CDR1 is MDHEN and CDR2 is SYDVKM. The CDR3 sequence is CASTGGDTSYEQYF. The CDR3 nucleotides are TGTGCCAGCACCGGGGGGGACACTTCCTACGAGCAGTACTTC.

This rearrangement joins TRBV7-2 to TRBJ1-1; TRBD1 might be the D (5 bases). Trimming stripped 5 bases from V and 4 bases from J, with 17 bases between. The germline V gene encodes CDR1 SGHTA and CDR2 FQGNSA. This CDR3 region has 15 residues. This CDR3 reads CASSPRGDGSTEAFF. The CDR3 DNA sequence: TGTGCCAGCAGCCCCCGGGGGGACGGGAGCACTGAAGCTTTCTTT.

This clone was counted a few times. The chain employs TRBV7-2 and TRBJ1-6; the match to TRBD1 covers 7 bases. The length of the CDR3 is 15 residues. V was clipped by 7 bases and J by 5 bases; unmatched bases: 8. Germline V gene sequence: CDR1 SGHTA, CDR2 FQGNSA. Here the CDR3 reads CASTNQGGHNSPLHF. The CDR3 DNA is TGTGCCAGCACTAACCAGGGGGGCCATAATTCACCCCTCCACTTT. The variable domain in full, with the rest retrieved from reference TRBV7-2 and TRBJ1-6, is GAGVSQSPSNKVTEKGKDVELRCDPISGHTALYWYRQSLGQGLEFLIYFQGNSAPDKSGLPSDRFSAERTGGSVSTLTIQRTQQEDSAVYLCASTNQGGHNSPLHFGNGTRLTVT.

The chain links TRBV30 to TRBJ1-3; tentatively, D is TRBD1 (5 bases). The CDR3 sequence is 14 residues long. Trimming stripped 5 bases from V and 3 bases from J, with 14 bases between. Germline V gene data show CDR1 as GTSNPN and CDR2 as SVGIG (reference sequence). CDR3 amino acids: CAWVRGGGGNTIYF. CDR3 DNA: TGTGCCTGGGTCCGTGGGGGTGGTGGAAACACCATATATTTT.

The V gene is TRBV30, the J gene TRBJ1-1, with D possibly matching TRBD1 (5 bases). CDR1 and CDR2 from the germline V gene are GTSNPN and SVGIG (reference sequence). Deletions cut 2 bases from V and 1 base from J, with 17 bases between. This CDR3 is built from 16 residues. The CDR3 DNA is TGTGCCTGGAGTAGGTCGGAGGGGTGGCCGAACACTGAAGCTTTCTTT. Its translation: CAWSRSEGWPNTEAFF.

This rearrangement joins TRBV6-1 to TRBJ2-7, with 9 bases aligning to TRBD1. From germline, CDR1 is MNHNS and CDR2 SASEGT. With V trimmed by 3 bases and J by 5 bases, 8 bases remained unmatched. The CDR3 runs to 15 residues. This chain's CDR3 is CASSDGGTGRDEQYF. The DNA of the CDR3 is TGTGCCAGCAGTGATGGGGGGACAGGGCGGGACGAGCAGTACTTC.

Only a few counts were recorded for this clone. The rearrangement links TRBV21-1 to TRBJ2-1; TRBD2 is the table's D call and was not checked against the DNA. TRBV21-1 is noted as a pseudogene. This CDR3 spans 15 amino acids. The CDR3 loop reads CASSKDAGGPNEQFF. The CDR3, as DNA: TGTGCCAGCAGCAAGGACGCGGGAGGGCCCAATGAGCAGTTCTTC.

The chain carries TRBV5-3 and TRBJ2-7, with unresolved D. Being an ORF, TRBV5-3 has a function that is uncertain. The CDR3 has 14 amino acids. Trimming took off 4 bases at V and 4 bases at J, with 15 bases between the two ends. The CDR3 DNA is TGTGCCAGAAGCCCCCCGGACCCTCCTTACGAGCAGTACTTC. Protein sequence: CARSPPDPPYEQYF.

The rearrangement uses TRBV7-8 and TRBJ1-3; no clear D. The CDR3 runs 13 residues. With 10 bases removed from V and 0 bases from J, the gap between germline ends came to 10 bases. Per the germline V gene, CDR1 is SGHVS and CDR2 is FQNEAQ. The CDR3 nucleotides read TGTGCCACCCGGTCGCACTCTGGAAACACCATATATTTT. Protein: CATRSHSGNTIYF. Looking up the rest from reference TRBV7-8 and TRBJ1-3 gives the full variable domain: GAGVSQSPRYKVAKRGQDVALRCDPISGHVSLFWYQQALGQGPEFLTYFQNEAQLDKSGLPSDRFFAERPEGSVSTLKIQRTQQEDSAVYLCATRSHSGNTIYFGEGSWLTVV.

The V gene is TRBV18, the J gene TRBJ2-1, with TRBD1 as a possible D gene (6 bases). V dropped 3 bases and J dropped 4 bases, with 13 bases sitting between them. The CDR3 runs 15 residues. The germline V gene has CDR1 KGHSH and CDR2 LQKENI. CDR3: CASSPRVGHYNEQFF. As DNA, the CDR3 is TGTGCCAGCTCACCGCGAGTGGGACATTACAATGAGCAGTTCTTC.

V gene TRBV7-2 combines with J gene TRBJ2-7; D possibly corresponds to TRBD2 (5 bases). Trimming cost V 5 bases and J 12 bases, with 20 bases left between them. Germline-derived CDR1 and CDR2 are SGHTA and FQGNSA. The CDR3 is 13 amino acids. CDR3 residues: CASSHSRGDRGYF. CDR3 sequence (DNA): TGTGCCAGCAGCCACAGTAGAGGAGACCGGGGGTACTTC.

This chain joins TRBV5-4 and TRBJ2-6, with 9 bases fitting TRBD1. The V segment lost 4 bases and the J segment 0 bases; nucleotides outside the gene matches: 5. CDR1 is SGHNT and CDR2 is YYREEE in the germline V gene (reference sequence). This CDR3 spans 17 amino acids. The CDR3 sequence: CASSRTGASSGANVLTF. The CDR3 DNA follows: TGTGCCAGCAGCCGGACAGGGGCCAGCTCTGGGGCCAACGTCCTGACTTTC. The variable domain in full, with the rest retrieved from reference TRBV5-4 and TRBJ2-6, is ETGVTQSPTHLIKTRGQQVTLRCSSQSGHNTVSWYQQALGQGPQFIFQYYREEENGRGNFPPRFSGLQFPNYSSELNVNALELDDSALYLCASSRTGASSGANVLTFGAGSRLTVL.

The chain couples TRBV2 to TRBJ1-2; D uncertain. Germline V gene sequence: CDR1 SNHLY, CDR2 FYNNEI. CDR3 length: 11 residues. The germline V and J ends were trimmed by 3 bases and 14 bases, with 13 bases remaining between them. CDR3 residues: CASSEWFGGTF. Written as DNA, the CDR3 is TGTGCCAGCAGTGAGTGGTTTGGAGGGACCTTC.

The chain recombines TRBV5-1 with TRBJ2-5; 13 bases agree with TRBD2. The germline CDR1 and CDR2 sequences are SGHRS and YFSETQ. The trim removed 0 bases at V and 2 bases at J, leaving 4 bases unmatched. The CDR3 is 17 residues long. CDR3 DNA: TGCGCCAGCAGCTTGGGGGGGACTAGCGGGATACAAGAGACCCAGTACTTC. It is translated as CASSLGGTSGIQETQYF.

The J gene is TRBJ1-1, the V gene TRBV29-1; D possibly corresponds to TRBD1 (5 bases). The CDR3 consists of 12 residues. V lost 2 bases and J 4 bases, leaving 8 bases between the germline ends. The germline V gene encodes CDR1 SQVTM and CDR2 ANQGSEA. Written as DNA, the CDR3 is TGCAGCGTTGAATCCGGGGGCACTGAAGCTTTCTTT. Protein product: CSVESGGTEAFF.

CDR3 coding DNA: TGTGCCAGCAGCTTAGTGGCTAGCGGGAGGTTCTCCGGGGAGCTGTTTTTT. Residues: CASSLVASGRFSGELFF. V and J are TRBV7-2 and TRBJ2-2; 11 positions match TRBD2. There are 17 residues in the CDR3. Germline trimming cut 1 base from V and 6 bases from J; bases unmatched to any gene: 7. From germline, CDR1 is SGHTA and CDR2 FQGNSA.